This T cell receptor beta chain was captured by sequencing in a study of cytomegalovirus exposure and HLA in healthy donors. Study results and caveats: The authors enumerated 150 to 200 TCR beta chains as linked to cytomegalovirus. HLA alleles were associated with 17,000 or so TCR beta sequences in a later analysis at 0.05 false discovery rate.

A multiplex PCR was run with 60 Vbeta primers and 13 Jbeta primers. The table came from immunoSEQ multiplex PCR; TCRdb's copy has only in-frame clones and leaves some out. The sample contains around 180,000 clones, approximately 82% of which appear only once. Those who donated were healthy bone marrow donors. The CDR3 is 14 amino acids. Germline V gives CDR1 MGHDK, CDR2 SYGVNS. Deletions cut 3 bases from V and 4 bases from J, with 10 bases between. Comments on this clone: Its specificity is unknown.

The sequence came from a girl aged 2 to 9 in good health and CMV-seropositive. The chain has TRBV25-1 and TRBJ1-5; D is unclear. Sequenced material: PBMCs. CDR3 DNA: TGTGCCAGCAGTGACCGGGGTTTTAATCAGCCCCAGCATTTT. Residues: CASSDRGFNQPQHF.